One sample yielded the 15 T cell receptor beta chains listed below, sequenced in a study of T cell responses to AZD1222 COVID-19 vaccine. Using immunoSEQ multiplex PCR, the repertoire was profiled, and TCRdb retains in-frame clones only, with some absent. Among about 160,000 clones, around 93% were seen once, and the ten largest hold approximately 4.8%. This material consisted of peripheral blood, taken on day 0 of AZD1222 vaccination. These TCRs come from an adult in good health.

This chain joins TRBV27 and TRBJ1-2; TRBD1 might be the D (5 bases). The CDR3 is 14 residues long. The germline V and J ends were trimmed by 2 bases and 7 bases, with 14 bases remaining between them. Germline loops: CDR1 MNHEY, CDR2 SMNVEV (reference sequence). CDR3 DNA sequence: TGTGCCAGCAGTTTAAGAGGGGCCGGGCCTGGCTACACCTTC. Amino acid sequence: CASSLRGAGPGYTF.

The chain couples TRBV24-1 to TRBJ2-3; the match to TRBD2 covers 10 bases. The CDR3 runs to 16 residues. V lost 4 bases, J lost 4 bases, and 7 bases stayed unmatched. The germline V gene encodes CDR1 KGHDR and CDR2 SFDVKD. CDR3 amino acids: CATSDRGLAKADTQYF. For the CDR3, the DNA is TGTGCCACCAGTGACCGGGGACTAGCGAAGGCAGATACGCAGTATTTT.

The chain uses TRBV3-1 (or the pseudogene TRBV3-2) and TRBJ1-1; 7 bases map to TRBD1. Germline CDR1 LGHDT, CDR2 YNNKEL (reference sequence). The V gene end was trimmed by 6 bases and the J gene end by 5 bases; junction bases not matched to a gene: 9. The CDR3 is 14 amino acids. The DNA for the CDR3 is TGTGCCAGCAGATTCACAGGGGTGGGAACTGAAGCTTTCTTT. Protein: CASRFTGVGTEAFF.

V and J are TRBV19 and TRBJ2-4, with 8 bases identical to TRBD2. The V and J ends lost 8 bases and 6 bases, in that order; junction bases with no gene match: 9. This CDR3 has 14 amino acids. The V gene's germline CDR1 is LNHDA and CDR2 SQIVND (reference sequence). The CDR3 loop is CASQKREWGNIQYF. The CDR3 region has the DNA TGTGCCAGTCAGAAGCGGGAGTGGGGAAACATTCAGTACTTC. The full variable domain, its missing parts supplied by reference TRBV19 and TRBJ2-4, is DGGITQSPKYLFRKEGQNVTLSCEQNLNHDAMYWYRQDPGQGLRLIYYSQIVNDFQKGDIAEGYSVSREKKESFPLTVTSAQKNPTAFYLCASQKREWGNIQYFGAGTRLSVL.

The chain joins TRBV19 to TRBJ2-6; the match to TRBD1 covers 9 bases. The CDR3 consists of 17 residues. V lost 3 bases and J lost 4; bases outside the gene matches: 7. The germline V gene encodes CDR1 LNHDA and CDR2 SQIVND (reference sequence). The CDR3 DNA reads TGTGCCAGTAGTATTGGGACAGGGACTGTGGGGGCCAACGTCCTGACTTTC. Its translation is CASSIGTGTVGANVLTF.

This rearrangement joins TRBV7-9 to TRBJ1-4, with 7 bases fitting TRBD1. J gave up 0 bases and V 1 base, and 8 bases lay outside the gene matches. Germline V gene lookup returns CDR1 SEHNR and CDR2 FQNEAQ (reference sequence). The CDR3 sequence is 18 residues long. The CDR3 here is CASSLVGGQYATNEKLFF. The CDR3 nucleotides are TGTGCCAGCAGCTTAGTGGGGGGACAGTATGCAACTAATGAAAAACTGTTTTTT.

The chain joins TRBV15 to TRBJ2-7; D is possibly TRBD2 (6 bases). The CDR3 contains 13 residues. V lost 4 bases, J lost 4 bases, and 11 bases lay in between. CDR1 is LNHNV, CDR2 YYDKDF, per germline (reference sequence). Written as DNA, the CDR3 is TGTGCCACCAGCAAGGCTGGAGGGTACGAGCAGTACTTC. It translates to CATSKAGGYEQYF.

In DNA form, the CDR3 reads TGCAGCGTTGGGGTAGCGGCCAGCTCCTACAATGAGCAGTTCTTC. Amino acid sequence: CSVGVAASSYNEQFF. The V and J genes are TRBV29-1 and TRBJ2-1; a possible D gene is TRBD2 (6 bases). Between the trimmed V and J ends, which lost 4 bases and 0 bases, there was a span of 13 bases. Germline CDR1 reads SQVTM; CDR2 reads ANQGSEA. The CDR3 is 15 residues long.

The CDR3 nucleotides are TGTGCCAGCAGCGTCGGAGGTGGCACTAATGAAAAACTGTTTTTT. Residues: CASSVGGGTNEKLFF. The chain links TRBV9 to TRBJ1-4; D is unresolved. The CDR3 spans 15 residues. V was pared by 2 bases and J by 2 bases, with 10 bases between. Germline CDR1 SGDLS, CDR2 YYNGEE.

The chain joins TRBV28 to TRBJ2-1; D gene ambiguous. With 0 bases removed from V and 8 bases from J, the gap between germline ends came to 11 bases. Looked up from germline, CDR1 is MDHEN and CDR2 is SYDVKM. The length of the CDR3 is 14 residues. The CDR3 DNA is TGTGCCAGCAGTTTATGGGCTTCCACGCATGAGCAGTTCTTC. Translated: CASSLWASTHEQFF.

About this clone itself: The sample carries other DNA sequences with the same CDR3. CDR3: CSARGVYEQYF. The CDR3 DNA follows: TGCAGTGCTAGAGGAGTTTACGAGCAGTACTTC. The chain is built from TRBV20-1 and TRBJ2-7; D gene unclear. There are 11 residues in the CDR3. Per germline, CDR1 DFQATT and CDR2 SNEGSKA (reference sequence). Between the trimmed V and J ends, which lost 1 base and 4 bases, there was a span of 5 bases.

This clone appeared a few times. The V and J genes are TRBV2 and TRBJ1-1; no firm D call. V lost 3 bases to trimming and J lost 1 base, with 15 bases between them. CDR3 length: 16 amino acids. CDR1 SNHLY and CDR2 FYNNEI come from the germline V gene. In DNA form, the CDR3 reads TGTGCCAGCAGTGAGTCAACTTTAATTCGGAACACTGAAGCTTTCTTT. Translated, it gives CASSESTLIRNTEAFF.

This rearrangement joins TRBV4-2 to TRBJ2-5, with D possibly TRBD1 on 6 matching bases. Germline V gene lookup returns CDR1 LGHNA and CDR2 YNFKEQ. The CDR3 loop spans 15 amino acids. Trimming took off 1 base at V and 3 bases at J, with 12 bases between the two ends. CDR3 in amino acids: CASSQVRTEEETQYF. CDR3 DNA: TGTGCCAGCAGCCAAGTCCGGACAGAAGAAGAGACCCAGTACTTC.

The V gene is TRBV24-1, the J gene TRBJ2-5, with D perhaps given as TRBD1 or TRBD2 (5 bases each). There are 18 residues in the CDR3. Germline lookup yields CDR1 KGHDR and CDR2 SFDVKD. V lost 3 bases, J lost 1 base, and 20 bases lay in between. In DNA form, the CDR3 reads TGTGCCACCAGTGATCCAAACCCTGGGACCGGCCTCCAAGAGACCCAGTACTTC. This encodes CATSDPNPGTGLQETQYF.

The rearrangement links TRBV18 to TRBJ2-4; D is uncertain. V gave up 6 bases and J gave up 8 bases, with 11 bases separating them. The CDR3 totals 12 residues. Germline V gives CDR1 KGHSH, CDR2 LQKENI. CDR3 bases: TGTGCCAGCTCGGAAGGAACGCACATTCAGTACTTC. Its translation is CASSEGTHIQYF. Supplemented by reference TRBV18 and TRBJ2-4, the full variable domain reads NAGVMQNPRHLVRRRGQEARLRCSPMKGHSHVYWYRQLPEEGLKFMVYLQKENIIDESGMPKERFSAEFPKEGPSILRIQQVVRGDSAAYFCASSEGTHIQYFGAGTRLSVL.